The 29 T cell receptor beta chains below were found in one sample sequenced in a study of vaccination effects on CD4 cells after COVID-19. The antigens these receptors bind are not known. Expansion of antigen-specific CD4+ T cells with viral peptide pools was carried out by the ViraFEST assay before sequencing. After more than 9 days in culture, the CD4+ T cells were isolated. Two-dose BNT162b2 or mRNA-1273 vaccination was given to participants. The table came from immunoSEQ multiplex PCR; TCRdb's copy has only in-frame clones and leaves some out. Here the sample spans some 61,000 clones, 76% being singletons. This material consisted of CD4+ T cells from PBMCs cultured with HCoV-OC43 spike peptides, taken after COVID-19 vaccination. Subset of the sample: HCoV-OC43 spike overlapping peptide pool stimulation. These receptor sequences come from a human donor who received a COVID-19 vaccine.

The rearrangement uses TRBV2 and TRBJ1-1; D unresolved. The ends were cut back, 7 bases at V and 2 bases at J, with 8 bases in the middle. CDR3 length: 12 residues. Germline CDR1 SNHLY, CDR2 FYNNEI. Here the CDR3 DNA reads TGTGCCAGCACCCCCTATAACACTGAAGCTTTCTTT. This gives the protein CASTPYNTEAFF. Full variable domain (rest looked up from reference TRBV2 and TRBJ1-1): EPEVTQTPSHQVTQMGQEVILRCVPISNHLYFYWYRQILGQKVEFLVSFYNNEISEKSEIFDDQFSVERPDGSNFTLKIRSTKLEDSAMYFCASTPYNTEAFFGQGTRLTVV.

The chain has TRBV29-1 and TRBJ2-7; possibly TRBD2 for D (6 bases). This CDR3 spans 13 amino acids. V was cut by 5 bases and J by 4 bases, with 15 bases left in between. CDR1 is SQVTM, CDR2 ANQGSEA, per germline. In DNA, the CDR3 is TGCAGCGTTAAAGCTGGCGGGGTTTACGAGCAGTACGTC. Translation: CSVKAGGVYEQYV.

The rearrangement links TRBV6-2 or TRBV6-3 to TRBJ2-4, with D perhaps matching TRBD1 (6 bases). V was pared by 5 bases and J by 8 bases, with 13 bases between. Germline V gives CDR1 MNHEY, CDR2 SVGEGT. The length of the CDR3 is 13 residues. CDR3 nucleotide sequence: TGTGCCAGCAGTCAAGAGACAGGATACATTCAGTACTTC. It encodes CASSQETGYIQYF.

CDR3 in DNA: TGTGCCAGCAGCTTAGCCCGGGGTCAGCCCCAGCATTTT. Its protein is CASSLARGQPQHF. The gene calls are TRBV11-2 and TRBJ1-5; the D is unclear. Germline values: CDR1 SGHAT, CDR2 FQNNGV. Trimming removed 1 base at V and 6 bases at J, with 7 bases between. This CDR3 spans 13 amino acids.

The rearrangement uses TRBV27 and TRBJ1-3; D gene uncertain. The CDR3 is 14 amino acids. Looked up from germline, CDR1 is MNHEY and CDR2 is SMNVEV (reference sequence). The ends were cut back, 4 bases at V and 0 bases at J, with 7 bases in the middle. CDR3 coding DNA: TGTGCCAGCAGTTCGACCAGCTCTGGAAACACCATATATTTT. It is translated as CASSSTSSGNTIYF.

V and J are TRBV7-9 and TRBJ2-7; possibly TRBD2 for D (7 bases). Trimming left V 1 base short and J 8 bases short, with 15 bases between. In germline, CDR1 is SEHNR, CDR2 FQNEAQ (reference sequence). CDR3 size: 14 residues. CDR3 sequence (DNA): TGTGCCAGCAGCTTAGTCCCAGGGGAGGGAAAGCAGTACGTC. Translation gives CASSLVPGEGKQYV.

The CDR3 coding sequence is TGTGCCAGCAGCGTAGAGTCTCTGAACACTGAAGCTTTCTTT. As protein: CASSVESLNTEAFF. J is TRBJ1-1 and V is TRBV9; no definite D call. Trimming cost V 0 bases and J 0 bases, with 6 bases left between them. Germline V gives CDR1 SGDLS, CDR2 YYNGEE. The CDR3 sequence is 14 residues long. Full variable domain (missing parts from reference TRBV9 and TRBJ1-1): DSGVTQTPKHLITATGQRVTLRCSPRSGDLSVYWYQQSLDQGLQFLIQYYNGEERAKGNILERFSAQQFPDLHSELNLSSLELGDSALYFCASSVESLNTEAFFGQGTRLTVV.

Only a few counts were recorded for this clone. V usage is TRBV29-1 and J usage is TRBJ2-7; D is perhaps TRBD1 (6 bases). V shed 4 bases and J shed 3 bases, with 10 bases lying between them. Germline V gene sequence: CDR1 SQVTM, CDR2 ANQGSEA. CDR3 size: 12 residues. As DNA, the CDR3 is TGCAGCGTTGGACAGGCGAACTACGAGCAGTACGTC. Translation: CSVGQANYEQYV.

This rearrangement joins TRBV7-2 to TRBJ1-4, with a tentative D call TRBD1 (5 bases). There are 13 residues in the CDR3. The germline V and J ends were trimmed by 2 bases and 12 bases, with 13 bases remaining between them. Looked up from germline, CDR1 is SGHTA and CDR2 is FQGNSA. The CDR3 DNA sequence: TGTGCCAGCAGCTTACCCTTTACAGGAGAACTGTTTTTT. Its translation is CASSLPFTGELFF.

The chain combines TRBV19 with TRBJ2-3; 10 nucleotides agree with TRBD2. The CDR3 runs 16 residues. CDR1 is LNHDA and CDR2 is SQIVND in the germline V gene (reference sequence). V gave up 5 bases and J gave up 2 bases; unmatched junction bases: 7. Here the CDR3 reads CASSYMSGGATDTQYF. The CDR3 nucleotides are TGTGCCAGTAGTTATATGAGCGGGGGGGCCACAGATACGCAGTATTTT.

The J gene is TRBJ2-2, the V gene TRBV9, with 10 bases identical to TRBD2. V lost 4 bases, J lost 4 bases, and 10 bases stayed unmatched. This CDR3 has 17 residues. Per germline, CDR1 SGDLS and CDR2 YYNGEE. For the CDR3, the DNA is TGTGCCAGCAGCATACTCACTAGCGGGGATAGCACCGGGGAGCTGTTTTTT. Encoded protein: CASSILTSGDSTGELFF.

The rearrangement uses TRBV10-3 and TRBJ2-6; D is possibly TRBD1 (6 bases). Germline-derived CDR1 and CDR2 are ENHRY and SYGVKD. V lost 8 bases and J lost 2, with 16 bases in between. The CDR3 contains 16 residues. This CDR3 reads CAISRDMAAGANVLTF. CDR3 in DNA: TGTGCCATCTCCCGGGACATGGCCGCTGGGGCCAACGTCCTGACTTTC.

The CDR3 DNA reads as TGTGCCAGCAGAGATAAACAGGGGACAGATACGCAGTATTTT. Encoded protein: CASRDKQGTDTQYF. The gene calls are TRBV25-1 and TRBJ2-3, with TRBD1 matching over 7 bases. The CDR3 extends over 14 amino acids. Trimming removed 6 bases from V and 3 bases from J; junction bases left unmatched: 6. Germline CDR1 reads MGHDK; CDR2 reads SYGVNS.

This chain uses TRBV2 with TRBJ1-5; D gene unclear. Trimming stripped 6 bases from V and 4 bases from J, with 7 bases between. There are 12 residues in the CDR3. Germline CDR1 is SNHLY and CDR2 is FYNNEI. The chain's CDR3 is CASSGGNQPQHF. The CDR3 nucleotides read TGTGCCAGCAGCGGAGGGAATCAGCCCCAGCATTTT.

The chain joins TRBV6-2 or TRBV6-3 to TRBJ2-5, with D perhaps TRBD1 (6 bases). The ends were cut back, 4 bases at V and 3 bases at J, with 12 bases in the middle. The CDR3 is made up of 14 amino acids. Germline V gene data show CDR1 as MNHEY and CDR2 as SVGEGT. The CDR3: CASSSSQGKETQYF. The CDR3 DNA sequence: TGTGCCAGCAGTTCCTCGCAGGGGAAAGAGACCCAGTACTTC.

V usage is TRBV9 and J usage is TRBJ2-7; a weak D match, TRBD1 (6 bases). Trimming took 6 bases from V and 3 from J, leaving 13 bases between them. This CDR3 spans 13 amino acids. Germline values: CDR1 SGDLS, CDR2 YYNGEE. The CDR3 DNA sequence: TGTGCCAGCACCGACTACAGGGACTACGAGCAGTACGTC. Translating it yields CASTDYRDYEQYV.

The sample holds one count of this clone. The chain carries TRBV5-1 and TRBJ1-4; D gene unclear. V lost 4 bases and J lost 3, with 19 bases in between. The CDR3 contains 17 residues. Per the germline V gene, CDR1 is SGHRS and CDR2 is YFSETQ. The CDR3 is CASSRVVAASSNEKLFF. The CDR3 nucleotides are TGCGCCAGCAGCAGGGTTGTTGCGGCGAGCTCTAATGAAAAACTGTTTTTT. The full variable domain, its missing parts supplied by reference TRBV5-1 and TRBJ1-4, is KAGVTQTPRYLIKTRGQQVTLSCSPISGHRSVSWYQQTPGQGLQFLFEYFSETQRNKGNFPGRFSGRQFSNSRSEMNVSTLELGDSALYLCASSRVVAASSNEKLFFGSGTQLSVL.

The CDR3 spells CASSVGGYQETQYF. CDR3 coding DNA: TGTGCCAGCAGCGTAGGGGGGTACCAAGAGACCCAGTACTTC. This chain uses TRBV9 with TRBJ2-5; D is tentatively TRBD1 or TRBD2 (5 bases each). V was clipped by 0 bases and J by 0 bases, with 6 bases between them. The CDR3 extends over 14 amino acids. In germline, CDR1 is SGDLS, CDR2 YYNGEE. Using reference TRBV9 and TRBJ2-5 for the parts outside the CDR3, the full variable domain is DSGVTQTPKHLITATGQRVTLRCSPRSGDLSVYWYQQSLDQGLQFLIQYYNGEERAKGNILERFSAQQFPDLHSELNLSSLELGDSALYFCASSVGGYQETQYFGPGTRLLVL.

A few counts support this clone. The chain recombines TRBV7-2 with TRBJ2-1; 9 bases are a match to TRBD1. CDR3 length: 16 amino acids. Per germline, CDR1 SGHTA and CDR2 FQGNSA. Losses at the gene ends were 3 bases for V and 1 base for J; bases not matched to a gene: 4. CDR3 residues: CASSFTGQGSYNEQFF. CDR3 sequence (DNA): TGTGCCAGCAGCTTCACCGGACAGGGGTCCTACAATGAGCAGTTCTTC. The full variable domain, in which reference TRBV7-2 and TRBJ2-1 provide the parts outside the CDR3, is GAGVSQSPSNKVTEKGKDVELRCDPISGHTALYWYRQSLGQGLEFLIYFQGNSAPDKSGLPSDRFSAERTGGSVSTLTIQRTQQEDSAVYLCASSFTGQGSYNEQFFGPGTRLTVL.

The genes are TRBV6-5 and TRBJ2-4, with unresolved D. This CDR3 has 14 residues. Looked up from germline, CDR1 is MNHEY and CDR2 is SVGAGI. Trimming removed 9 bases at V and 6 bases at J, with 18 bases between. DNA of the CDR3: TGTGCCAGTTCGCTGGTAGAACCTACAAACATTCAGTACTTC. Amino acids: CASSLVEPTNIQYF.

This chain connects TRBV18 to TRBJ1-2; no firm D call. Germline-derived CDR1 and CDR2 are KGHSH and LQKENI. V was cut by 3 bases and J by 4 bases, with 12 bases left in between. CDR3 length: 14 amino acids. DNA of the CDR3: TGTGCCAGCTCACCGTCTAAGGGCGGCTATGGCTACACCTTC. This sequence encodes CASSPSKGGYGYTF.

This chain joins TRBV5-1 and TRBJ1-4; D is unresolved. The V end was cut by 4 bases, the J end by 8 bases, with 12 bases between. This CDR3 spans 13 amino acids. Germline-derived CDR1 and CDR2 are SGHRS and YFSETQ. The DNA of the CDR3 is TGCGCCAGCAGCGCCGAGGGAAAGGAAAAACTGTTTTTT. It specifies CASSAEGKEKLFF.

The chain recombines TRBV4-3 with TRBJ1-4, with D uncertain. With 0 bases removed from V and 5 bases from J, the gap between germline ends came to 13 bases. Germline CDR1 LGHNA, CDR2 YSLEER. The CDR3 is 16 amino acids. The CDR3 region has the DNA TGCGCCAGCAGCCAAGATCCCCCGGGAGGCAATGAAAAACTGTTTTTT. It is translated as CASSQDPPGGNEKLFF.

CDR3 sequence: CASSEGLASLGTDTQYF. The CDR3 DNA sequence: TGTGCCAGCAGTGAAGGACTAGCGTCCTTAGGCACAGATACGCAGTATTTT. The rearrangement links TRBV2 to TRBJ2-3, with 8 bases fitting TRBD2. The germline gives CDR1 SNHLY, CDR2 FYNNEI. The junction had 7 bases not matched to a gene; V was cut back by 1 base and J by 1 base. The CDR3 is 17 residues long.

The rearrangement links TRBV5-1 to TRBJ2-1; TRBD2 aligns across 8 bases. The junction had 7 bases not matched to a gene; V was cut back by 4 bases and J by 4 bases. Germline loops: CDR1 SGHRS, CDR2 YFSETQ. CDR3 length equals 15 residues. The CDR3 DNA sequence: TGCGCCAGCAGCCCCTTAGCGGGACCTTACAATGAGCAGTTCTTC. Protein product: CASSPLAGPYNEQFF.

CDR3 bases: TGCGCCAGCAACCGGGGTCAAATGAACTATGGCTACACCTTC. Translating gives CASNRGQMNYGYTF. The chain is built from TRBV4-1 and TRBJ1-2; D gene ambiguous. V was cut by 7 bases and J by 2 bases, with 14 bases left in between. The CDR3 consists of 14 residues. Germline CDR1 reads MGHRA; CDR2 reads YSYEKL.

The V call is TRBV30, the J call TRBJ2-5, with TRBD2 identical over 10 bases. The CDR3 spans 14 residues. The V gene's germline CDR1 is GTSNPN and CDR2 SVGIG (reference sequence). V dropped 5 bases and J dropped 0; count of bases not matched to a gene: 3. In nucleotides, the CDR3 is TGTGCCTGGGGTAGCGGGGGGTACCAAGAGACCCAGTACTTC. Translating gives CAWGSGGYQETQYF.

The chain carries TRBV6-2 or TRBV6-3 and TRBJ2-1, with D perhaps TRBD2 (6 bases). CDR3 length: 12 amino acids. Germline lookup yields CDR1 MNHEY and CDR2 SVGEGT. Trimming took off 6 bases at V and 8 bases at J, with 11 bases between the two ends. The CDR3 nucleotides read TGTGCCAGCAGCGTGCCGGGAGATGAGCAGTTCTTC. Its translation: CASSVPGDEQFF.

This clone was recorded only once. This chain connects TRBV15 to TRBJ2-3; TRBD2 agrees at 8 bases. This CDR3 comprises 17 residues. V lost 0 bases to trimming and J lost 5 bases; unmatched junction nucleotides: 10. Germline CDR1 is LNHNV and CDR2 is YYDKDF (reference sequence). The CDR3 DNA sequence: TGTGCCACCAGCAGAGATAGGGCGGGGGGAGGAGGAGATACGCAGTATTTT. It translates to CATSRDRAGGGGDTQYF.